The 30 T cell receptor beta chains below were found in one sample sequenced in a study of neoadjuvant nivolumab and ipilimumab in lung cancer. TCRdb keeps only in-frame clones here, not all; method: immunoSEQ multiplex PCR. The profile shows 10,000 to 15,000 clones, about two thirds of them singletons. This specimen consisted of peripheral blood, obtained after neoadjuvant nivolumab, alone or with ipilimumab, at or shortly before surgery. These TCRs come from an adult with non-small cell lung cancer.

In nucleotides, the CDR3 is TGTGCCAGCTCACCTGAACAGGGGAGGGAGACCCAGTACTTC. It yields the protein CASSPEQGRETQYF. The V gene is TRBV18, the J gene TRBJ2-5; D possibly corresponds to TRBD1 (7 bases). Trimming removed 3 bases from V and 5 bases from J, with 13 bases in between. The length of the CDR3 is 14 residues. From germline, CDR1 is KGHSH and CDR2 LQKENI. The variable domain in full, with the rest retrieved from reference TRBV18 and TRBJ2-5, is NAGVMQNPRHLVRRRGQEARLRCSPMKGHSHVYWYRQLPEEGLKFMVYLQKENIIDESGMPKERFSAEFPKEGPSILRIQQVVRGDSAAYFCASSPEQGRETQYFGPGTRLLVL.

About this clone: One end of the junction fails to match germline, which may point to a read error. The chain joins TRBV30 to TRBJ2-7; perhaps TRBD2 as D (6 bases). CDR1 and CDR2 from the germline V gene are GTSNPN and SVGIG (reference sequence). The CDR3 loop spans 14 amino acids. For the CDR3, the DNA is TGTGCCTGGAGTGCCCGGGACTTACCTACCCCAAAGCCCTTC. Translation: CAWSARDLPTPKPF.

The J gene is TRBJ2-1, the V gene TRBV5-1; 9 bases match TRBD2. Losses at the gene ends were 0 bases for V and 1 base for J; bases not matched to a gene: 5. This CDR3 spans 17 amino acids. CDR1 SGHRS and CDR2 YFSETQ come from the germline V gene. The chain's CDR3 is CASSLGVSGSSYNEQFF. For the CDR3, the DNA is TGCGCCAGCAGCTTGGGGGTTAGCGGGAGTTCCTACAATGAGCAGTTCTTC.

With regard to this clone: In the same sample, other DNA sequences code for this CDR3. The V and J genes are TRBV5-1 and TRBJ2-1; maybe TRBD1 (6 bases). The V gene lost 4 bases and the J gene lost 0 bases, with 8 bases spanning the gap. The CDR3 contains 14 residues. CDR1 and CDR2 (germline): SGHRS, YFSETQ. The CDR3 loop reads CASSEDSSYNEQFF. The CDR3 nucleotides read TGCGCCAGCAGCGAGGACAGCTCCTACAATGAGCAGTTCTTC. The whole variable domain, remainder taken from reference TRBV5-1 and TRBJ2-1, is KAGVTQTPRYLIKTRGQQVTLSCSPISGHRSVSWYQQTPGQGLQFLFEYFSETQRNKGNFPGRFSGRQFSNSRSEMNVSTLELGDSALYLCASSEDSSYNEQFFGPGTRLTVL.

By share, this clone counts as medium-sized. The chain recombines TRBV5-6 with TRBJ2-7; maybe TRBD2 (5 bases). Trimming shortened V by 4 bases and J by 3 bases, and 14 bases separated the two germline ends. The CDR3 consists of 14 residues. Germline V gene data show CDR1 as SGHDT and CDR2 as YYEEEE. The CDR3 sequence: CASSRIGRGYEQYF. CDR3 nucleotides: TGTGCCAGCAGCAGGATAGGGAGAGGCTACGAGCAGTACTTC.

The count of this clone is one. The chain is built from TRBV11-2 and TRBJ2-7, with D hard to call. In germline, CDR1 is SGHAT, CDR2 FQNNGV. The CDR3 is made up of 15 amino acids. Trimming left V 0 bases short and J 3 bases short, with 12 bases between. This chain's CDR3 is CASSLDYRKGYEQYF. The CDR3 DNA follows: TGTGCCAGCAGCTTAGACTATAGAAAGGGCTACGAGCAGTACTTC.

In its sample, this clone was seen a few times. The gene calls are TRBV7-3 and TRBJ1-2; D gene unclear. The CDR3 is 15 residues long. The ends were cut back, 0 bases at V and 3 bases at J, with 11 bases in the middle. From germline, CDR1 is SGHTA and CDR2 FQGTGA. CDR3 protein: CASSLTPGSDYGYTF. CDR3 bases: TGTGCCAGCAGCTTAACCCCGGGGAGTGACTATGGCTACACCTTC. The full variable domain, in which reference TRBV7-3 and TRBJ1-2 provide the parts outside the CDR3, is GAGVSQTPSNKVTEKGKYVELRCDPISGHTALYWYRQSLGQGPEFLIYFQGTGAADDSGLPNDRFFAVRPEGSVSTLKIQRTERGDSAVYLCASSLTPGSDYGYTFGSGTRLTVV.

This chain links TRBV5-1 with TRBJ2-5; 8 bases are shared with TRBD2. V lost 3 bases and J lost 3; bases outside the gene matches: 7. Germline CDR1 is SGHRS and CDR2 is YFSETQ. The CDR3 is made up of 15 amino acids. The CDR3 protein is CASSSGTSPKETQYF. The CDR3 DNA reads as TGCGCCAGCAGCTCGGGGACTAGTCCGAAAGAGACCCAGTACTTC.

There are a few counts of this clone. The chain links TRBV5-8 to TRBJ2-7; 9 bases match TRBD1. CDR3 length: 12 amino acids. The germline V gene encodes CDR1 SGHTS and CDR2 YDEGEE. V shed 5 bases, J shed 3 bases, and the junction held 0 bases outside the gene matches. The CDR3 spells CASRGQGYEQYF. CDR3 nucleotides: TGTGCCAGCAGGGGACAGGGCTACGAGCAGTACTTC.

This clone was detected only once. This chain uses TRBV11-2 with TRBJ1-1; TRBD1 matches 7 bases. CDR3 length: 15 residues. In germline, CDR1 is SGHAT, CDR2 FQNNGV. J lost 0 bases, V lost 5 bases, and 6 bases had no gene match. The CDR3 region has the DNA TGTGCCAGCAGCCCCCTGGACAGGTTGAACACTGAAGCTTTCTTT. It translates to CASSPLDRLNTEAFF. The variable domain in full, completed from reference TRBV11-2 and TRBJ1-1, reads EAGVAQSPRYKIIEKRQSVAFWCNPISGHATLYWYQQILGQGPKLLIQFQNNGVVDDSQLPKDRFSAERLKGVDSTLKIQPAKLEDSAVYLCASSPLDRLNTEAFFGQGTRLTVV.

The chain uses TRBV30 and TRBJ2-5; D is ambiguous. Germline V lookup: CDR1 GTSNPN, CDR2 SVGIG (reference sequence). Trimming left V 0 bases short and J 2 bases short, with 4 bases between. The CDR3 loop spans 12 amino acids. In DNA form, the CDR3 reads TGTGCCTGGAGTGTTTATCAAGAGACCCAGTACTTC. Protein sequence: CAWSVYQETQYF.

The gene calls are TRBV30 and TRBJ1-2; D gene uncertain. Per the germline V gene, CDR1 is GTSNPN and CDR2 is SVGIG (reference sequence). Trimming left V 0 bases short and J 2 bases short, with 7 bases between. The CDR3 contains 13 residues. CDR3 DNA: TGTGCCTGGAGTGTAAATAGGAACTATGGCTACACCTTC. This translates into CAWSVNRNYGYTF.

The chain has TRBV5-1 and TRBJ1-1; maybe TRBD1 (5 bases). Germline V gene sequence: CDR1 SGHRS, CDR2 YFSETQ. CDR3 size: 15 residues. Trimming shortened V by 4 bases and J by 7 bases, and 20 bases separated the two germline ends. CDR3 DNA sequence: TGCGCCAGCAGCAAGGGGTTCCCTCAGAGGGGTGAAGCTTTCTTT. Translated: CASSKGFPQRGEAFF.

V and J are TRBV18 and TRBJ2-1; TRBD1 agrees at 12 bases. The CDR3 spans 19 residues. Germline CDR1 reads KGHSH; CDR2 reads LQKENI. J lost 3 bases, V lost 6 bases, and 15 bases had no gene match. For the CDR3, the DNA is TGTGCCAGCTCCCCCGGGACAGGGGGCCCTTTGGTCTACTACAATGAGCAGTTCTTC. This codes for CASSPGTGGPLVYYNEQFF.

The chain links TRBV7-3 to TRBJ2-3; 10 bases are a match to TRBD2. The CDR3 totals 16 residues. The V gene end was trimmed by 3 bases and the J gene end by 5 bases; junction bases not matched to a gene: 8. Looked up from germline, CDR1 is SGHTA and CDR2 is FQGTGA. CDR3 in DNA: TGTGCCAGCAGCTTCCCAAGCGGGAGGGCCTTAGATACGCAGTATTTT. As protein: CASSFPSGRALDTQYF.

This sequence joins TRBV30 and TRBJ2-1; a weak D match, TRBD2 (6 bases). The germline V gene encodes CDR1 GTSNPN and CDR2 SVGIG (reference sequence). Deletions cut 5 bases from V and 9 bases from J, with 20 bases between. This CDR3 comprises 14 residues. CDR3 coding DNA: TGTGCCTGGTCGAGGCTAGCGACCTACGGTGAGCAGTTCTTC. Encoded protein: CAWSRLATYGEQFF.

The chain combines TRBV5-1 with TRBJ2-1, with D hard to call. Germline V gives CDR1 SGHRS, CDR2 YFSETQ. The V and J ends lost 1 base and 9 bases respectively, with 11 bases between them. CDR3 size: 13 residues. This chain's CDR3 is CASSLLESSEQFF. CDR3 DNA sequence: TGCGCCAGCAGCTTGTTGGAGTCGTCTGAGCAGTTCTTC.

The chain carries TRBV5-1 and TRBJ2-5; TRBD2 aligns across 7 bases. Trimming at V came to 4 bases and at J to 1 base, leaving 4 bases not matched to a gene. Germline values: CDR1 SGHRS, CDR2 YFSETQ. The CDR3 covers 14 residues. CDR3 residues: CASSNPGGQETQYF. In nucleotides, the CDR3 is TGCGCCAGCAGCAATCCGGGAGGCCAAGAGACCCAGTACTTC.

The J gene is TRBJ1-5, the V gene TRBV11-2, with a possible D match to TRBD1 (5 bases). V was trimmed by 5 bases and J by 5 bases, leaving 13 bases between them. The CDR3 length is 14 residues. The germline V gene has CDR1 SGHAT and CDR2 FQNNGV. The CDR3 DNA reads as TGTGCCAGCAGCCCTATGGGACGGGATCAGCCCCAGCATTTT. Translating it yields CASSPMGRDQPQHF.

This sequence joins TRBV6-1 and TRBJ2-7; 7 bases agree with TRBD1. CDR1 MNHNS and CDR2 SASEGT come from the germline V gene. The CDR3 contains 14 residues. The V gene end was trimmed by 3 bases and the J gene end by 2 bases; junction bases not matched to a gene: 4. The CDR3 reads CASSERTGPYEQYF. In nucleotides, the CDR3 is TGTGCCAGCAGTGAGAGGACAGGACCCTACGAGCAGTACTTC.

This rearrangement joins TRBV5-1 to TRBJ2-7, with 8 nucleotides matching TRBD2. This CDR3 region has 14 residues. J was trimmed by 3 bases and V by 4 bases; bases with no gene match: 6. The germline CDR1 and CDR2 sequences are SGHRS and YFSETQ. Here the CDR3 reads CASSQGTRFYEQYF. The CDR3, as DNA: TGCGCCAGCAGCCAAGGGACTAGGTTCTACGAGCAGTACTTC.

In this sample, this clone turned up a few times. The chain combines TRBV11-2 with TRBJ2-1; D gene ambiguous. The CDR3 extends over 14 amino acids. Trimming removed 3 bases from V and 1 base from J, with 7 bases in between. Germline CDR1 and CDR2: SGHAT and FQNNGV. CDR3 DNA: TGTGCCAGCAGCTTCAGAGGTTCCTACAATGAGCAGTTCTTC. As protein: CASSFRGSYNEQFF.

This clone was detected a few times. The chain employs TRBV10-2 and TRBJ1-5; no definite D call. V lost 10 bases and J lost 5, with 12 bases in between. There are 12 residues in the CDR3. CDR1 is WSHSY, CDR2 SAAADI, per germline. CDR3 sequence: CATGGSDQPQHF. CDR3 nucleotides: TGCGCCACAGGAGGGTCGGATCAGCCCCAGCATTTT.

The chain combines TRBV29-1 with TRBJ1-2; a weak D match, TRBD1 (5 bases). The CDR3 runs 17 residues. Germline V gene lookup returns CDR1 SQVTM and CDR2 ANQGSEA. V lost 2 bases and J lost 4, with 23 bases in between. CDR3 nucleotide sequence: TGCAGCGTTGAAAGGCCCCCTGGGCAGGGCCAGGGCTATGGCTACACCTTC. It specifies CSVERPPGQGQGYGYTF.

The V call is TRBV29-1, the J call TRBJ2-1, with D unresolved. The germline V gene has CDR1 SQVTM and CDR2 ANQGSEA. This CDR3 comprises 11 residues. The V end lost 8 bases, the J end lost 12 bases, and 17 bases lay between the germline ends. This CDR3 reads CSLRTPRGQFF. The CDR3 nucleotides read TGCAGCCTACGGACGCCACGAGGGCAGTTCTTC.

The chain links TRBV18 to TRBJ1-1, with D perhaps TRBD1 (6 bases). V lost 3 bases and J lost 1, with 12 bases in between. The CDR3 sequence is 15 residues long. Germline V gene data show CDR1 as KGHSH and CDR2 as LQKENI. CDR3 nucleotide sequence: TGTGCCAGCTCACCCCTTACGACAGGGAACACTGAAGCTTTCTTT. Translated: CASSPLTTGNTEAFF. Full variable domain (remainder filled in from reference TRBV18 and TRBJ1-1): NAGVMQNPRHLVRRRGQEARLRCSPMKGHSHVYWYRQLPEEGLKFMVYLQKENIIDESGMPKERFSAEFPKEGPSILRIQQVVRGDSAAYFCASSPLTTGNTEAFFGQGTRLTVV.

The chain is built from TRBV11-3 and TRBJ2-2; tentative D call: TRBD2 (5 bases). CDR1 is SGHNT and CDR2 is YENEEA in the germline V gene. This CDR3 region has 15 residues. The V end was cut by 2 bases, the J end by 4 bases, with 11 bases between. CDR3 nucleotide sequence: TGTGCCAGCAGCTTAACGGGGAAGGTCACCGGGGAGCTGTTTTTT. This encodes CASSLTGKVTGELFF.

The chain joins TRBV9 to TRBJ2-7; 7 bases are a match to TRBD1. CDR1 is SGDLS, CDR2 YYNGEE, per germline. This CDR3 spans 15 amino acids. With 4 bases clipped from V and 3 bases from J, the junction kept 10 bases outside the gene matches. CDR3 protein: CASSPGTVAVYEQYF. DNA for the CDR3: TGTGCCAGCAGCCCCGGGACAGTAGCTGTCTACGAGCAGTACTTC.

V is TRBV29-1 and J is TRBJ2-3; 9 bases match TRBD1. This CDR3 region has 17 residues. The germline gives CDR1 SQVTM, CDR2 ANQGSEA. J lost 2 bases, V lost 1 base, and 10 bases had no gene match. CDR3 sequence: CSVEGVSGQGDTDTQYF. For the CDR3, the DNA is TGCAGCGTTGAAGGAGTCTCGGGACAGGGTGACACAGATACGCAGTATTTT.

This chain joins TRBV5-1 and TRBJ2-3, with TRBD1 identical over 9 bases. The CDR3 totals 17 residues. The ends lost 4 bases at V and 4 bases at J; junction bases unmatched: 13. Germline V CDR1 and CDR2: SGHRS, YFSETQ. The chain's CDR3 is CASSRGTGQDWSDTQYF. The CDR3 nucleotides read TGCGCCAGCAGCCGAGGGACAGGGCAAGACTGGTCAGATACGCAGTATTTT.